The next 27 T cell receptor beta chains were all read from a single sample in a study of cytomegalovirus exposure and HLA in healthy donors. PCR was performed using 60 Vbeta and 13 Jbeta primers. The protocol was immunoSEQ multiplex PCR, while the TCRdb copy is restricted to in-frame clones and leaves out a portion. The table lists under 150,000 clones, around 83% of them singletons. Sequencing input: PBMCs. These TCRs come from a girl aged 2 to 9 in good health and CMV-seronegative.

The CDR3, as DNA: TGTGCCAGCAGCTTGACTAGCGGAAGCTCCTACAATGAGCAGTTCTTC. It encodes CASSLTSGSSYNEQFF. The rearrangement links TRBV11-2 to TRBJ2-1; 9 bases agree with TRBD2. In germline, CDR1 is SGHAT, CDR2 FQNNGV. The J segment lost 0 bases and the V segment lost 3 bases, leaving 3 bases of the junction unmatched. This CDR3 comprises 16 residues.

A few counts support this clone. The genes are TRBV4-3 and TRBJ2-3; 9 bases align to TRBD1. Trimming took 6 bases from V and 2 from J; bases not matched to a gene: 6. Germline assignment: CDR1 LGHNA and CDR2 YSLEER. This CDR3 region has 15 residues. As DNA, the CDR3 is TGCGCCAGCAGGGCCGGGACAGGGACCACAGATACGCAGTATTTT. This gives the protein CASRAGTGTTDTQYF.

The CDR3 sequence is CASSRQRGPYEQYF. As DNA, the CDR3 is TGTGCCAGCAGCCGACAGAGGGGGCCCTACGAGCAGTACTTC. The V call is TRBV14, the J call TRBJ2-7; 7 nucleotides agree with TRBD1. CDR1 is SGHDN and CDR2 is FVKESK in the germline V gene. This CDR3 region has 14 residues. V lost 4 bases and J lost 2; bases outside the gene matches: 5.

V usage is TRBV30 and J usage is TRBJ2-7; 7 bases map to TRBD1. Per the germline V gene, CDR1 is GTSNPN and CDR2 is SVGIG (reference sequence). The trim removed 1 base at V and 4 bases at J, leaving 10 bases unmatched. This CDR3 has 15 residues. CDR3 coding DNA: TGTGCCTGGAGTGGAGGACGGACAGGTCCGTACGAGCAGTACTTC. This translates into CAWSGGRTGPYEQYF.

The V call is TRBV4-2, the J call TRBJ2-5; the D gene is possibly TRBD2 (6 bases). The CDR3 covers 15 residues. CDR1 and CDR2 from the germline V gene are LGHNA and YNFKEQ. Trimming cost V 3 bases and J 5 bases, with 16 bases left between them. CDR3 DNA sequence: TGTGCCAGCAGCCAGGAACCTCTGAGCGGGGAGACCCAGTACTTC. Translated, it gives CASSQEPLSGETQYF.

The V gene is TRBV5-4, the J gene TRBJ2-7; maybe TRBD1 (6 bases). Trimming shortened V by 5 bases and J by 5 bases, and 17 bases separated the two germline ends. The V gene's germline CDR1 is SGHNT and CDR2 YYREEE (reference sequence). The CDR3 runs to 14 residues. The chain's CDR3 is CASRMGAGSDEQYF. The DNA of the CDR3 is TGTGCCAGCAGAATGGGGGCAGGGAGTGACGAGCAGTACTTC.

This chain connects TRBV5-1 to TRBJ1-1, with D possibly being TRBD1 (5 bases). V was clipped by 3 bases and J by 4 bases, with 10 bases between them. The CDR3 has 13 amino acids. Germline-derived CDR1 and CDR2 are SGHRS and YFSETQ. CDR3 DNA: TGCGCCAGCAGCTATGTAGGGGCCACTGAAGCTTTCTTT. Amino acids: CASSYVGATEAFF.

V and J are TRBV6-5 and TRBJ2-5; D remains ambiguous. V shed 6 bases and J shed 5 bases, with 13 bases lying between them. The CDR3 loop spans 13 amino acids. CDR1 and CDR2 from the germline V gene are MNHEY and SVGAGI. The CDR3: CASRVSLRETQYF. The CDR3 DNA follows: TGTGCCAGCAGGGTTAGCCTCCGGGAGACCCAGTACTTC.

The V gene is TRBV9, the J gene TRBJ2-3, with D possibly being TRBD2 (6 bases). V shed 4 bases and J shed 3 bases, with 15 bases lying between them. Germline values: CDR1 SGDLS, CDR2 YYNGEE. The CDR3 spans 15 residues. The CDR3 bases are TGTGCCAGCAGCCCCGAGGGGAGGCTAACAGATACGCAGTATTTT. Residues: CASSPEGRLTDTQYF. Filled out from reference TRBV9 and TRBJ2-3, the complete variable domain reads DSGVTQTPKHLITATGQRVTLRCSPRSGDLSVYWYQQSLDQGLQFLIQYYNGEERAKGNILERFSAQQFPDLHSELNLSSLELGDSALYFCASSPEGRLTDTQYFGPGTRLTVL.

The V gene is TRBV7-3, the J gene TRBJ2-3; 14 bases match TRBD2. The CDR3 consists of 17 residues. The V gene's germline CDR1 is SGHTA and CDR2 FQGTGA. With V trimmed by 4 bases and J by 4 bases, 7 bases remained unmatched. The DNA of the CDR3 is TGTGCCAGCAGCTCCTCCGGGACTAGCGGGGGTGCAGATACGCAGTATTTT. It specifies CASSSSGTSGGADTQYF.

The V and J genes are TRBV6-5 and TRBJ1-4; TRBD1 aligns across 7 bases. The V gene's germline CDR1 is MNHEY and CDR2 SVGAGI. The CDR3 is 11 amino acids. Unmatched junction bases numbered 2, after V lost 11 bases and J lost 5 bases. DNA for the CDR3: TGTGCCCGGGGACAGAATGAAAAACTGTTTTTT. Translation: CARGQNEKLFF.

The rearrangement links TRBV7-2 to TRBJ2-5; D perhaps matches TRBD1 (6 bases). Germline CDR1 reads SGHTA; CDR2 reads FQGNSA. This CDR3 comprises 15 residues. V was pared by 1 base and J by 1 base, with 10 bases between. The CDR3 is CASSLGAGAQETQYF. CDR3 nucleotide sequence: TGTGCCAGCAGCTTAGGAGCAGGGGCCCAAGAGACCCAGTACTTC. The complete variable domain, with remaining parts taken from reference TRBV7-2 and TRBJ2-5, reads GAGVSQSPSNKVTEKGKDVELRCDPISGHTALYWYRQSLGQGLEFLIYFQGNSAPDKSGLPSDRFSAERTGGSVSTLTIQRTQQEDSAVYLCASSLGAGAQETQYFGPGTRLLVL.

V gene TRBV27 combines with J gene TRBJ2-1, with TRBD2 matching over 10 bases. The CDR3 has 16 amino acids. Germline V CDR1 and CDR2: MNHEY, SMNVEV (reference sequence). V gave up 6 bases and J gave up 1 base; unmatched junction bases: 6. The CDR3 reads CASSGKAGGSYNEQFF. The CDR3 DNA reads TGTGCCAGCAGCGGAAAAGCGGGAGGGTCCTACAATGAGCAGTTCTTC.

CDR3 sequence reads: CASSVGGRGVYEQYF. In DNA form, the CDR3 reads TGTGCCAGCAGCGTAGGTGGTCGCGGGGTCTACGAGCAGTACTTC. The V and J genes are TRBV9 and TRBJ2-7; tentatively, D is TRBD2 (6 bases). The CDR3 has 15 residues. Germline lookup yields CDR1 SGDLS and CDR2 YYNGEE. Trimming cost V 0 bases and J 3 bases, with 13 bases left between them.

The chain has TRBV7-6 and TRBJ1-3; 7 bases line up with TRBD1. J was trimmed by 0 bases and V by 5 bases; bases with no gene match: 16. CDR1 and CDR2 from the germline V gene are SGHVS and FNYEAQ. This CDR3 is built from 19 residues. CDR3 DNA: TGTGCCAGCAGCCAGCCCCGGGACAGAAAGTCACACTCTGGAAACACCATATATTTT. Residues: CASSQPRDRKSHSGNTIYF.

This clone was picked up a small number of times. The V and J genes are TRBV5-1 and TRBJ2-5; 9 bases line up with TRBD2. This CDR3 is built from 14 residues. Germline CDR1 SGHRS, CDR2 YFSETQ. The V segment lost 3 bases and the J segment 2 bases; nucleotides outside the gene matches: 2. The CDR3 region has the DNA TGCGCCAGCAGCTGGAGCGGGAGGCAAGAGACCCAGTACTTC. Its protein product is CASSWSGRQETQYF.

The chain is built from TRBV4-2 and TRBJ2-1; tentative D call: TRBD1 (6 bases). The germline V and J ends were trimmed by 0 bases and 12 bases, with 18 bases remaining between them. This CDR3 has 15 residues. Germline V gene sequence: CDR1 LGHNA, CDR2 YNFKEQ. In DNA, the CDR3 is TGTGCCAGCAGCCAAGAAGCCCTAGACAGGCTACCGCAGTTCTTC. This translates into CASSQEALDRLPQFF.

This sequence joins TRBV2 and TRBJ2-1, with 9 bases that match TRBD1. V gave up 6 bases and J gave up 9 bases; unmatched junction bases: 12. In germline, CDR1 is SNHLY, CDR2 FYNNEI. The CDR3 extends over 15 amino acids. The CDR3 DNA follows: TGTGCCAGCAGCGTCCACAGGGGGCGCTCTAGTGAGCAGTTCTTC. It codes for CASSVHRGRSSEQFF.

This chain joins TRBV7-9 and TRBJ2-5; D gene ambiguous. TRBJ2-7 explains the end of the DNA better; the J call may be wrong. CDR1 is SEHNR and CDR2 is FQNEAQ in the germline V gene (reference sequence). The CDR3 has 13 amino acids. CDR3 DNA sequence: TGTGCCAGCAGCTCCATACCTCCTTACGAGCAGTACTTC. This sequence encodes CASSSIPPYEQYF.

The chain joins TRBV27 to TRBJ2-7; a weak D match, TRBD1 (6 bases). Germline-derived CDR1 and CDR2 are MNHEY and SMNVEV (reference sequence). Between the trimmed V and J ends, which lost 2 bases and 5 bases, there was a span of 10 bases. This CDR3 is built from 13 residues. The CDR3, as DNA: TGTGCCAGCAGTTTAGTGGGGGCGCACGAGCAGTACTTC. Translating gives CASSLVGAHEQYF.

This clone has just one count. The gene calls are TRBV28 and TRBJ2-7, with 8 bases aligning to TRBD1. Per the germline V gene, CDR1 is MDHEN and CDR2 is SYDVKM. V was pared by 6 bases and J by 3 bases, with 13 bases of the junction left unmatched. The CDR3 extends over 16 amino acids. The CDR3 sequence: CASRLVSGTGVYEQYF. The CDR3 DNA reads TGTGCCAGCAGGCTCGTATCCGGGACAGGAGTCTACGAGCAGTACTTC.

The chain uses TRBV6-5 and TRBJ2-2; TRBD1 aligns across 7 bases. This CDR3 has 15 residues. The germline CDR1 and CDR2 sequences are MNHEY and SVGAGI. Trimming cost V 0 bases and J 5 bases; bases outside gene matches: 3. CDR3 nucleotides: TGTGCCAGCAGTTACTCTACAGGGGAGACCGGGGAGCTGTTTTTT. Translated: CASSYSTGETGELFF.

V and J are TRBV7-2 and TRBJ2-5; the match to TRBD2 covers 12 bases. V shed 5 bases, J shed 5 bases, and the junction held 6 bases outside the gene matches. The CDR3 runs to 15 residues. CDR1 and CDR2 (germline): SGHTA, FQGNSA. The CDR3 here is CASSVSSGGAETQYF. The CDR3 DNA is TGTGCCAGCAGCGTCTCTAGCGGGGGGGCGGAGACCCAGTACTTC.

The chain's CDR3 is CASSPGTSDLNEQFF. The CDR3 nucleotides are TGTGCCAGCAGCCCCGGGACTAGCGACCTCAATGAGCAGTTCTTC. The gene calls are TRBV7-9 and TRBJ2-1; 10 bases line up with TRBD2. The trim removed 5 bases at V and 6 bases at J, leaving 7 bases unmatched. The germline V gene has CDR1 SEHNR and CDR2 FQNEAQ (reference sequence). This CDR3 comprises 15 residues.

The chain employs TRBV9 and TRBJ2-1; perhaps TRBD2 as D (5 bases). Trimming took off 3 bases at V and 0 bases at J, with 10 bases between the two ends. The germline V gene has CDR1 SGDLS and CDR2 YYNGEE. The CDR3 is made up of 15 amino acids. Here the CDR3 DNA reads TGTGCCAGCAGCGAGGACGGGAACTCCTACAATGAGCAGTTCTTC. Its protein is CASSEDGNSYNEQFF.

The chain uses TRBV11-2 and TRBJ1-2; TRBD1 aligns across 8 bases. The junction had 18 bases not matched to a gene; V was cut back by 5 bases and J by 4 bases. This CDR3 is built from 18 residues. Per the germline V gene, CDR1 is SGHAT and CDR2 is FQNNGV. The DNA of the CDR3 is TGTGCCAGCAGCCGTAAGGTCCGTCGGACAGGGTCGTTCTATGGCTACACCTTC. Protein product: CASSRKVRRTGSFYGYTF.

This clone showed up just a few times. The rearrangement uses TRBV7-2 and TRBJ1-1; unclear D gene. Germline V lookup: CDR1 SGHTA, CDR2 FQGNSA. Trimming took 11 bases from V and 4 from J, leaving 14 bases between them. The CDR3 loop spans 12 amino acids. CDR3 amino acids: CASAPLSTEAFF. CDR3 bases: TGTGCCTCCGCCCCGCTGAGCACTGAAGCTTTCTTT.